Sequencing of this T cell receptor (beta chain) was carried out in a study of blood T cell repertoires in COVID-19. About the research overall: PBMCs, B-cell-depleted T cells, or T cells were the source of the cDNA or gDNA that made up the material.

Sequenced by immunoSEQ multiplex PCR; TCRdb stores in-frame clones only, minus some. This sample has approximately 140,000 clones, with 70% to 90% found just once. The germline V gene encodes CDR1 ENHRY and CDR2 SYGVKD. The CDR3 loop spans 15 amino acids. With 2 bases clipped from V and 10 bases from J, the junction kept 8 bases outside the gene matches. This chain joins TRBV10-3 and TRBJ1-6; TRBD1 matches 7 bases. The receptor's source is a woman aged 40 to 50 with active or convalescent COVID-19. Input material: peripheral blood. The CDR3 DNA is TGTGCCATCAGTGAGACAGGCAGGGGGATGTCACCCCTCCACTTT. This sequence encodes CAISETGRGMSPLHF.